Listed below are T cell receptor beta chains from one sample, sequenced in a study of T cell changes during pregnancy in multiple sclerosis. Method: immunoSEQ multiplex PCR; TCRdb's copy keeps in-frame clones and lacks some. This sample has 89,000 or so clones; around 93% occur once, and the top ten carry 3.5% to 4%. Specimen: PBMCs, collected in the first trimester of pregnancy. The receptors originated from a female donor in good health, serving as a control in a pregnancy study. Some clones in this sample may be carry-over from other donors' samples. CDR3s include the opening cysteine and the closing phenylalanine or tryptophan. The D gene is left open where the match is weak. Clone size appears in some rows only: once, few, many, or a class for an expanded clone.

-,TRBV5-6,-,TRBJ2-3,CASSLATAGADTQYF,TGTGCCAGCAGCTTGGCAACAGCCGGGGCAGATACGCAGTATTTT
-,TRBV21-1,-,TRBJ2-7,CASSKALVAGPYEQYF,TGTGCCAGCAGCAAAGCCTTGGTAGCGGGACCTTACGAGCAGTACTTC
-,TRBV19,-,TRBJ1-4,CASSPLSRREKLFF,TGTGCCAGTAGCCCTTTATCTAGAAGAGAAAAACTGTTTTTT
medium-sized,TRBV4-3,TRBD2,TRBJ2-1,CASSQDSGSSYNEQFF,TGCGCCAGCAGCCAAGATAGCGGGAGCTCCTACAATGAGCAGTTCTTC
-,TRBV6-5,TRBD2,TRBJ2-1,CASSPLGREGTEQFF,TGTGCCAGCAGCCCCCTGGGGCGGGAGGGTACTGAGCAGTTCTTC
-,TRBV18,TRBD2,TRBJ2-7,CASSPPGGSYEQYF,TGTGCCAGCTCACCTCCGGGGGGCTCCTACGAGCAGTACTTC
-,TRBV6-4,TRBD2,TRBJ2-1,CASSVGLAGVFEQFF,TGTGCCAGCAGTGTTGGACTAGCGGGAGTTTTTGAGCAGTTCTTC
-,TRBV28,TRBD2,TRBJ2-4,CASSSLAGGVNIQYF,TGTGCCAGCAGCTCTCTAGCGGGAGGGGTAAACATTCAGTACTTC
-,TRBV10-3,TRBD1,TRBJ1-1,CATQTGVNTEAFF,TGTGCCACCCAGACAGGGGTGAACACTGAAGCTTTCTTT
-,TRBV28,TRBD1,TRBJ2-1,CASSLRTGVGEQFF,TGTGCCAGCAGTTTACGAACAGGGGTAGGTGAGCAGTTCTTC
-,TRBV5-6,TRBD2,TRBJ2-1,CASSSTSGRALNNEQFF,TGTGCCAGCAGCTCGACTAGCGGGAGGGCTTTAAACAATGAGCAGTTCTTC
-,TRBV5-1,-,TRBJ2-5,CASSLEGGWETQYF,TGCGCCAGCAGCTTGGAAGGGGGTTGGGAGACCCAGTACTTC
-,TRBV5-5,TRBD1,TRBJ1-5,CASSLGGGRSNQPQHF,TGTGCCAGCAGCTTAGGAGGGGGCAGGAGCAATCAGCCCCAGCATTTT
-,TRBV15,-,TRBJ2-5,CATSSAVRETQYF,TGTGCCACCAGCAGCGCGGTTCGGGAGACCCAGTACTTC